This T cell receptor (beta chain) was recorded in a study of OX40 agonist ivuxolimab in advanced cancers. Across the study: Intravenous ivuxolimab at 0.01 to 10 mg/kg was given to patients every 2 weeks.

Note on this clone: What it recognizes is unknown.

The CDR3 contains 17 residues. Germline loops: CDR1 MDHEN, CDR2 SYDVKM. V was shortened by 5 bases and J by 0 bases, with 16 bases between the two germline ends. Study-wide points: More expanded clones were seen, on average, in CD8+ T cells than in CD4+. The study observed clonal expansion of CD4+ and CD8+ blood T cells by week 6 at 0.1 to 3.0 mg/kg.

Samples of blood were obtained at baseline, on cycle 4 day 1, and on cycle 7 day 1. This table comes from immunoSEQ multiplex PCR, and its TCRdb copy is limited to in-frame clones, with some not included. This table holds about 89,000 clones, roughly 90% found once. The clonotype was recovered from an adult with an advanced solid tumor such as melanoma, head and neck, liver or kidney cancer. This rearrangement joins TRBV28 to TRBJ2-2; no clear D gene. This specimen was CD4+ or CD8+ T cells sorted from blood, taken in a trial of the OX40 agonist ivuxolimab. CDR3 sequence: CASSLSPTDPNTGELFF. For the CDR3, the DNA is TGTGCCAGCAGTCTTTCCCCCACAGATCCGAACACCGGGGAGCTGTTTTTT.